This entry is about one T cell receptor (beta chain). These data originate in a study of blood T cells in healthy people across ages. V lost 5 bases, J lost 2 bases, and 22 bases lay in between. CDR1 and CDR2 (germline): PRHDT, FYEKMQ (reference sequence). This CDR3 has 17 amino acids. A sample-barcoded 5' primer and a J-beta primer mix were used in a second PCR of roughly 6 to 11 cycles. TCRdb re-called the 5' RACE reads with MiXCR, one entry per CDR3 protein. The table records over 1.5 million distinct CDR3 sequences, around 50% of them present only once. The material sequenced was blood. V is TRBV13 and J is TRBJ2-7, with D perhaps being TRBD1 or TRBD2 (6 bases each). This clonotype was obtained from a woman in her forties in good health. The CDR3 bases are TGTGCCAGCAGCATCGGGACAACCGGGACTTTCACCTACGAGCAGTACTTC. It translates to CASSIGTTGTFTYEQYF. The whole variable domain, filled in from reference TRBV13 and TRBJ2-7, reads AAGVIQSPRHLIKEKRETATLKCYPIPRHDTVYWYQQGPGQDPQFLISFYEKMQSDKGSIPDRFSAQQFSDYHSELNMSSLELGDSALYFCASSIGTTGTFTYEQYFGPGTRLTVT.